This is a list of T cell receptor beta chains from one sample in a study of multiple sclerosis patients with progressive multifocal leukoencephalopathy. Some clones are missing from TCRdb's copy, which holds only in-frame ones; the method was immunoSEQ multiplex PCR. This sample has about 25,000 clones; more than 85% occur once, and the top ten carry about 2.3%. Sequences were derived from PBMCs, sampled from a patient treated with natalizumab. These receptors were taken from a man aged 30 to 39 with multiple sclerosis. Each CDR3 is given with its conserved first and last residue. A D gene is named only where the DNA matches it firmly. Clone sizes are given selectively: once, few, many, or a class where the clone is expanded.

D	V	size	J	DNA	CDR3
NA	TRBV11-2	NA	TRBJ1-2	TGTGCCAGCAGCTCAGGAGACGACTACTATGGCTACACCTTC	CASSSGDDYYGYTF
NA	TRBV6-5	NA	TRBJ2-6	TGTGCCAGCAGTTACGGGCAGGCTGGGGCCAACGTCCTGACTTTC	CASSYGQAGANVLTF
NA	TRBV2	NA	TRBJ2-5	TGTGCCAACCGGGACGTCGACCAAGAGACCCAGTACTTC	CANRDVDQETQYF
NA	TRBV7-7	NA	TRBJ2-3	TGTGCCAGCAGCTTGGGCGGACCACGAGATACGCAGTATTTT	CASSLGGPRDTQYF
TRBD2	TRBV10-3	NA	TRBJ2-3	TGTGCCATCAGTCTGGGGGGGTCAGATACGCAGTATTTT	CAISLGGSDTQYF
NA	TRBV9	NA	TRBJ2-7	TGTGCCAGCAGCGTAAACCAGGGCGACGAGCAGTACTTC	CASSVNQGDEQYF
TRBD1	TRBV29-1	NA	TRBJ1-2	TGCAGCGGCCGACAGGGGGCGGACGGCTACACCTTC	CSGRQGADGYTF
NA	TRBV7-2	NA	TRBJ2-3	TGTGCCAGCAGCGCGAGCGGCCTATCGACAGATACGCAGTATTTT	CASSASGLSTDTQYF
NA	TRBV27	once	TRBJ2-1	TGTGCCAGCAGTTTGGGCGAATCCTACAATGAGCAGTTCTTC	CASSLGESYNEQFF
TRBD1	TRBV10-3	NA	TRBJ2-7	TGTGCCATCACGGGACAGGGAAGCGAGCAGTACTTC	CAITGQGSEQYF
NA	TRBV12-1	NA	TRBJ2-1	TGTGCCAGCAGCTTTGCGAGGCACCTCAACAATGAGCAGTTCTTC	CASSFARHLNNEQFF
NA	TRBV19	NA	TRBJ2-2	TGTGCCAGTAAAGGCACCGCGAACACCGGGGAGCTGTTTTTT	CASKGTANTGELFF
NA	TRBV7-9	NA	TRBJ1-2	TGTGCCAGCAGCGCCGCCACGTATGGCTACACCTTC	CASSAATYGYTF
TRBD2	TRBV6-6	NA	TRBJ2-3	TGTGCCAGCAAGCAACTAGCGGGAGGGGCAGATACGCAGTATTTT	CASKQLAGGADTQYF
NA	TRBV5-1	NA	TRBJ1-2	TGCGCCAGCAGCTTGGATCAGGTTGGCTATGGCTACACCTTC	CASSLDQVGYGYTF
TRBD1	TRBV11-3	NA	TRBJ1-1	TGTGCCAGCAGCTTAATAGGGGGCAGGGGGACTGAAGCTTTCTTT	CASSLIGGRGTEAFF
NA	TRBV19	NA	TRBJ1-1	TGTGCCAGTAGTCCAGACGGCGGAGGTGTGGACACTGAAGCTTTCTTT	CASSPDGGGVDTEAFF
NA	TRBV7-9	NA	TRBJ2-1	TGTGCCAGCAGCCCCCTGGGGACCTACAATGAGCAGTTCTTC	CASSPLGTYNEQFF
NA	TRBV19	NA	TRBJ2-2	TGTGCCAGTAGTAGACCGAACACCGGGGAGCTGTTTTTT	CASSRPNTGELFF
NA	TRBV29-1	NA	TRBJ1-2	TGCAGCGTTGTGAGGGAGGCTAACTATGGCTACACCTTC	CSVVREANYGYTF
TRBD1	TRBV2	NA	TRBJ1-1	TGTGCCAGCAGTGCCGGGACAGTAGAAGCTTTCTTT	CASSAGTVEAFF
NA	TRBV13	once	TRBJ1-1	TGTGCCAGCAGCCCGCGGGGGGATACTGAAGCTTTCTTT	CASSPRGDTEAFF
NA	TRBV7-9	NA	TRBJ1-3	TGTGCCAGCATCAGCCTTGGAAACACCATATATTTT	CASISLGNTIYF
NA	TRBV4-2	NA	TRBJ2-1	TGTGCCAGCAGCCAAGTCGCGGGATCCTACAATGAGCAGTTCTTC	CASSQVAGSYNEQFF
TRBD2	TRBV27	NA	TRBJ2-3	TGTGCCAGCAGTTTAATGCTAGCGGGAGGGCCGTGGACGCAGTATTTT	CASSLMLAGGPWTQYF
NA	TRBV28	once	TRBJ1-5	TGTGCCAGCAGTTTTAATCGCTGGGGACATGGCAATCAGCCCCAGCATTTT	CASSFNRWGHGNQPQHF
NA	TRBV10-2	NA	TRBJ1-2	TGCGCCAGCAGTGAGTCAAAAAGGGAAAAGAATGGCTACACCTTC	CASSESKREKNGYTF
TRBD2	TRBV2	NA	TRBJ2-5	TGTGCCAGCAGTGACGGGAGGGCGCTTGAGACCCAGTACTTC	CASSDGRALETQYF
TRBD1	TRBV18	once	TRBJ2-7	TGTGCCAGCTCACCACTGGACAGGTACTACGAGCAGTACTTC	CASSPLDRYYEQYF
NA	TRBV10-3	NA	TRBJ1-1	TGTGCCATCAGCCCAGGGAGGACTGAAGCTTTCTTT	CAISPGRTEAFF